The 2 T cell receptor beta chains in this list originate from one sample, sequenced in a study of T cell changes during pregnancy in multiple sclerosis. Sequencing used immunoSEQ multiplex PCR; TCRdb keeps in-frame clones, though not all of them. This table has under 70,000 clones, less than 95% appearing once. The sample consisted of CD4+ T cells from peripheral blood mononuclear cells, taken after pregnancy. These TCRs come from a female donor in good health, enrolled as a control in a pregnancy study.

Comments on this clone: This sample also contains other DNA sequences that code for the same CDR3. The chain recombines TRBV7-9 with TRBJ2-7, with D maybe TRBD2 (5 bases). V lost 1 base to trimming and J lost 0 bases, with 7 bases between them. The CDR3 is 14 residues long. Germline V lookup: CDR1 SEHNR, CDR2 FQNEAQ (reference sequence). The CDR3 nucleotides are TGTGCCAGCAGCTTAGGAGGGCTCTCCTACGAGCAGTACTTC. Translating it yields CASSLGGLSYEQYF.

J is TRBJ2-2 and V is TRBV7-3; tentative D call: TRBD2 (5 bases). CDR3 length: 16 amino acids. The germline V and J ends were trimmed by 5 bases and 3 bases, with 16 bases remaining between them. The germline CDR1 and CDR2 sequences are SGHTA and FQGTGA. CDR3 protein: CASSPRAGMDTGELFF. CDR3 DNA sequence: TGTGCCAGCAGCCCAAGGGCGGGTATGGACACCGGGGAGCTGTTTTTT.